Listed below are T cell receptor beta chains from one sample, sequenced in a study of spatial heterogeneity in lung cancer. TCRdb re-called the 5' RACE reads with MiXCR, one entry per CDR3 protein. The sample records about 50,000 distinct CDR3 sequences, more than 6.5% being singletons. The sample consisted of PBMCs, taken at follow-up. These receptors were obtained from a female donor with early-stage non-small cell lung cancer. CDR3s include the opening cysteine and the closing phenylalanine or tryptophan. Each record gives: V gene, clone size, D gene, J gene, CDR3 DNA, CDR3 protein. The D gene is left open where the match is weak. The size entry is marked missing in some rows and otherwise reads once, few, many or a size class.

>TRBV5-6|-|-|TRBJ2-3
TGTGCCAGCAGCTTGCTAGCGAACTACACAGATACGCAGTATTTT
CASSLLANYTDTQYF
>TRBV11-2|many|TRBD2|TRBJ2-5
TGTGCCAGCAGCTTAGATCCAGCGGGGTGGCAGACCCAGTACTTC
CASSLDPAGWQTQYF
>TRBV6-6|-|TRBD2|TRBJ2-5
TGTGCCAGCAGACTAGCGGGGGTTTGGGAGACCCAGTACTTC
CASRLAGVWETQYF
>TRBV7-2|many|TRBD2|TRBJ2-5
TGTGCCAGCAGCTATAGCGGGGCGAAAGAGACCCAGTACTTC
CASSYSGAKETQYF
>TRBV4-1|-|TRBD1|TRBJ1-1
TGCGCCAGCAGCTTTCCGACAGGGCAAGCTTTCTTT
CASSFPTGQAFF
>TRBV18|-|TRBD1|TRBJ2-7
TGTGCCAGCTCACCAAGTGGGACAGGGCCCTACGAGCAGTACTTC
CASSPSGTGPYEQYF
>TRBV6-5|many|-|TRBJ1-5
TGTGCCAGCAGAACAGGGAATCAGCCCCAGCATTTT
CASRTGNQPQHF
>TRBV7-2|few|TRBD1|TRBJ2-5
TGTGCCAGCAGCTTCCAAGGGGGCGCGGAGACCCAGTACTTC
CASSFQGGAETQYF
>TRBV19|many|TRBD1|TRBJ1-1
TGTGCCAGTAGTCAGCGTCGGACAGGGGCGCGGAACACTGAAGCTTTCTTT
CASSQRRTGARNTEAFF
>TRBV7-9|many|TRBD2|TRBJ2-4
TGTGCCACCTCTTTGGCGGGGGAAAACATTCAGTACTTC
CATSLAGENIQYF
>TRBV7-9|few|-|TRBJ1-5
TGTGCCAGCAGCTTAGAGGGTGGAGGGGGCAATCAGCCCCAGCATTTT
CASSLEGGGGNQPQHF
>TRBV28|many|-|TRBJ1-2
TGTGCCAGCAGTTTCGACGGCTATGGCTACACCTTC
CASSFDGYGYTF
>TRBV20-1|few|-|TRBJ2-7
TGCAGTGCCATTACCCCGGGGTCGCGATACGAGCAGTACTTC
CSAITPGSRYEQYF
>TRBV5-5|-|-|TRBJ2-3
TGTGCCAGCAGCTTGAAGGGGCTGAGTACGCAGTATTTT
CASSLKGLSTQYF
>TRBV6-1|many|-|TRBJ1-1
TGTGCCAGCAGTGAACCGTGGGAAGCTTTCTTT
CASSEPWEAFF
>TRBV5-8|-|-|TRBJ2-5
TGTGCCAGCAGCTTGGAGGGGATAAGAGGCCTCCAAGAGACCCAGTACTTC
CASSLEGIRGLQETQYF
>TRBV7-8|few|TRBD1|TRBJ2-4
TGTGCCAGCAGCTCCACAGGGGTTATAAACATTCAGTACTTC
CASSSTGVINIQYF
>TRBV27|many|-|TRBJ1-3
TGTGCCAGCAGATCTCTAAGCTCTGGAAACACCATATATTTT
CASRSLSSGNTIYF
>TRBV9|-|-|TRBJ1-4
TGTGCCAGCAGCAATCAGGGAGGAGATGAAAAACTGTTTTTT
CASSNQGGDEKLFF
>TRBV19|many|TRBD1|TRBJ1-1
TGTGCCAGTAGTTCAAGACAGGGCCTCAACACTGAAGCTTTCTTT
CASSSRQGLNTEAFF
>TRBV19|many|-|TRBJ1-2
TGTGCCAGTAGTATGAAAGGGGATGGCTACACCTTC
CASSMKGDGYTF
>TRBV11-2|few|-|TRBJ1-6
TGTGCCAGCAGCTACATGGACAGAGATAATTCACCCCTCCACTTT
CASSYMDRDNSPLHF
>TRBV6-5|-|-|TRBJ1-2
TGTGCCAGCAGTTCCCGACAGCCAACTAACTATGGCTACACCTTC
CASSSRQPTNYGYTF
>TRBV9|many|-|TRBJ2-6
TGTGCCAGCAGCATTGGATATGGGGCCAACGTCCTGACTTTC
CASSIGYGANVLTF
>TRBV4-1|-|-|TRBJ1-5
TGCGCCAGCAGCCCCCGGACAGCCTACAATCAGCCCCAGCATTTT
CASSPRTAYNQPQHF
>TRBV5-1|-|TRBD1|TRBJ1-5
TGCGCCAGCAGCTTGGCAGGGGGGAGCAATCAGCCCCAGCATTTT
CASSLAGGSNQPQHF
>TRBV29-1|many|-|TRBJ1-1
TGCAGCGCAGCACAGGGCGGGACTGAAGCTTTCTTT
CSAAQGGTEAFF
>TRBV11-1|few|-|TRBJ2-7
TGTGCCAGCAGCTTAGGGACAGCAAGACCTTACGAGCAGTACTTC
CASSLGTARPYEQYF
>TRBV7-8|few|-|TRBJ1-1
TGTGCCAGCCGTCCGGGGGCCCTGAACACTGAAGCTTTCTTT
CASRPGALNTEAFF
>TRBV7-9|many|-|TRBJ2-7
TGTGCCAGCAGCTTAGTTCGGCCCTTGGGCTCCTACGAGCAGTACTTC
CASSLVRPLGSYEQYF
>TRBV5-4|few|TRBD2|TRBJ2-3
TGTGCCAGCAGCTTGGGGGCTAGCGGAGGACCAGATACGCAGTATTTT
CASSLGASGGPDTQYF